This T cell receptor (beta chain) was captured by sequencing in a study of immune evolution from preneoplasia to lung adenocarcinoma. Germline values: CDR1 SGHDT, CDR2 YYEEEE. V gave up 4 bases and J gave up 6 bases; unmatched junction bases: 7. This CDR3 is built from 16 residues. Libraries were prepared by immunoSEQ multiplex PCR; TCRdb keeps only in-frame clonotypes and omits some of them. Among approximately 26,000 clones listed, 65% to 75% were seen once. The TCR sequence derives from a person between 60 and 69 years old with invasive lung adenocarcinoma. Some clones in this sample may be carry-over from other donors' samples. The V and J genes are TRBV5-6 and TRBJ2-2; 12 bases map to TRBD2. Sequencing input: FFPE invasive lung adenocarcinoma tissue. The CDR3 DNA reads TGTGCCAGCAGCGGGACTAGCGGGTTGCCCTCCGGGGAGCTGTTTTTT. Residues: CASSGTSGLPSGELFF.